A selection of T cell receptor beta chains follows, all from one sample in a study of T cells in Graves' hyperthyroidism and ophthalmopathy. TCRdb recomputed calls from the multiplex PCR reads with MiXCR, one row per CDR3 protein. Among about 420,000 distinct CDR3 sequences listed, more than 15% were seen once. The sample consisted of blood. These receptors were obtained from a woman aged 18-29 years with Graves' hyperthyroidism. The CDR3 runs from the conserved cysteine through the conserved F or W. Each record gives: CDR3 DNA, CDR3 protein, V gene, J gene, D gene, clone size. The D gene is left open where the match is weak. Expanded clones get a size class; other rows say once, few or many, or leave the size out.

DNA: TGTGCCAGCAGTGCCTCAGGGGGCTCCTATGGCTACACCTTC; CDR3: CASSASGGSYGYTF; V: TRBV6-1; J: TRBJ1-2; D: TRBD1; size: -
DNA: TGTGCCAGCAGCTTAACTAGCGGGAGGGTGGTTGAGCAGTTCTTC; CDR3: CASSLTSGRVVEQFF; V: TRBV5-5; J: TRBJ2-1; D: TRBD2; size: many
DNA: TGTGCCAGCAGCTCCAGGGGGTCCTACAATGAGCAGTTCTTC; CDR3: CASSSRGSYNEQFF; V: TRBV11-2; J: TRBJ2-1; D: TRBD1; size: many
DNA: TGTGCCAGCAGTCTTCCGGGACAGGGCTTTGAGCAGTTCTTC; CDR3: CASSLPGQGFEQFF; V: TRBV6-2/TRBV6-3; J: TRBJ2-1; D: TRBD1; size: many
DNA: TGTGCCAGCGCTACCGGGACAGGGGCCCCCGAGCAGTACTTC; CDR3: CASATGTGAPEQYF; V: TRBV7-3; J: TRBJ2-7; D: TRBD1; size: few
DNA: TGTGCCAGTAGTTGGAGGAGCTCCTACGAGCAGTACTTC; CDR3: CASSWRSSYEQYF; V: TRBV19; J: TRBJ2-7; D: -; size: -
DNA: TGTGCCAGCTCGGGGGAGAGGGCGAACACCGGGGAGCTGTTTTTT; CDR3: CASSGERANTGELFF; V: TRBV18; J: TRBJ2-2; D: -; size: many
DNA: TGTGCCAGCAGCGTCAGCTCCGGCGGGGGCCGGGGCTACACCTTC; CDR3: CASSVSSGGGRGYTF; V: TRBV7-2; J: TRBJ1-2; D: -; size: -
DNA: TGCAGTGCTAGAGATCTAGAGAGTTCCCTATACAATGAGCAGTTCTTC; CDR3: CSARDLESSLYNEQFF; V: TRBV20-1; J: TRBJ2-1; D: -; size: -
DNA: TGCGCCAGCAGCCAACCGACCGGACAGGCGTTCTACGAGCAGTACTTC; CDR3: CASSQPTGQAFYEQYF; V: TRBV4-1; J: TRBJ2-7; D: TRBD1; size: -
DNA: TGTGCCAGCTCTTTAAACCGGGCCCCCGTTGAGGCCATATATTTT; CDR3: CASSLNRAPVEAIYF; V: TRBV18; J: TRBJ1-3; D: -; size: -
DNA: TGTGCCAGCAGTTACTTGGGGGGGGGAAGAAACACAGATACGCAGTATTTT; CDR3: CASSYLGGGRNTDTQYF; V: TRBV6-2/TRBV6-3; J: TRBJ2-3; D: TRBD2; size: -
DNA: TGTGCCATCAGTGAGTCGACTAGCGGGAGCCTTTACGATGAGCAGTTCTTC; CDR3: CAISESTSGSLYDEQFF; V: TRBV10-3; J: TRBJ2-1; D: TRBD2; size: -
DNA: TGTGCCATCAATAGCGGGGCAAACACCGGGGAGCTGTTTTTT; CDR3: CAINSGANTGELFF; V: TRBV10-3; J: TRBJ2-2; D: TRBD2; size: many
DNA: TGTGCCACCAGTGTTCATGGAGGGGAGACCCAGTACTTC; CDR3: CATSVHGGETQYF; V: TRBV24-1; J: TRBJ2-5; D: -; size: many
DNA: TGTGCCAGCAGTGCAAATGGTTTGGGCGCAGATACGCAGTATTTT; CDR3: CASSANGLGADTQYF; V: TRBV2; J: TRBJ2-3; D: -; size: many
DNA: TGTGCCAGTAGTATAGGCCACGGCAATTACGAGCAGTACTTC; CDR3: CASSIGHGNYEQYF; V: TRBV19; J: TRBJ2-7; D: -; size: -
DNA: TGTGCCAGTAGTATGGGCGGGTTTCAGCAAGAGACCCAGTACTTC; CDR3: CASSMGGFQQETQYF; V: TRBV19; J: TRBJ2-5; D: -; size: -
DNA: TGTGCCAGCAGTGTACAGTGGGAAGAGACCCAGTACTTC; CDR3: CASSVQWEETQYF; V: TRBV2; J: TRBJ2-5; D: -; size: many
DNA: TGTGCCAGCAGAAGGGACAGGCCATCCTACGAGCAGTACTTC; CDR3: CASRRDRPSYEQYF; V: TRBV6-1; J: TRBJ2-7; D: TRBD1; size: many
DNA: TGTGCCAGCAGTGAAGTGAGAAAGTCCGCAGATACGCAGTATTTT; CDR3: CASSEVRKSADTQYF; V: TRBV25-1; J: TRBJ2-3; D: -; size: many
DNA: TGTGCCAGCCTGTTGGGGCTCGGTGAAGCTTTCTTT; CDR3: CASLLGLGEAFF; V: TRBV12-3/TRBV12-4; J: TRBJ1-1; D: -; size: few
DNA: TGTGCCAGCAGCTTAGCCCAGTCCTACGAGCAGTACTTC; CDR3: CASSLAQSYEQYF; V: TRBV11-2; J: TRBJ2-7; D: -; size: few
DNA: TGTGCCAGCAGTTTGCGAGAATGGGGTCGATCCCAAGAGACCCAGTACTTC; CDR3: CASSLREWGRSQETQYF; V: TRBV28; J: TRBJ2-5; D: -; size: many
DNA: TGTGCCAGCTCACCGTTGCTTAGCACAGATACGCAGTATTTT; CDR3: CASSPLLSTDTQYF; V: TRBV18; J: TRBJ2-3; D: -; size: many
DNA: TGTGCCACCAGTGATCCCGGGACGAGCTATGGCTACACCTTC; CDR3: CATSDPGTSYGYTF; V: TRBV24-1; J: TRBJ1-2; D: -; size: many
DNA: TGTGCCAGCAGGGAAGACGGAACTGACGCTTTCTTT; CDR3: CASREDGTDAFF; V: TRBV2; J: TRBJ1-1; D: -; size: -
DNA: TGTGCCTGGAGCGCCAACTGGAGGGGGGGCATGTACGAGCAGTACTTC; CDR3: CAWSANWRGGMYEQYF; V: TRBV30; J: TRBJ2-7; D: -; size: many
DNA: TGTGCCAGCAGTTTTGCCCCTGACACCGGGGAGCTGTTTTTT; CDR3: CASSFAPDTGELFF; V: TRBV12-3/TRBV12-4; J: TRBJ2-2; D: -; size: -
DNA: TGCAGCGTTGAAGCCGACAGGAACCGAATGGAGACCCAGTACTTC; CDR3: CSVEADRNRMETQYF; V: TRBV29-1; J: TRBJ2-5; D: -; size: few
DNA: TGTGCCAGCAGCTTAGGGAAACCCTACAATGAGCAGTTCTTC; CDR3: CASSLGKPYNEQFF; V: TRBV5-6; J: TRBJ2-1; D: -; size: few
DNA: TGTGCCAGCAGCCAAGGAGGGGGGGGAGCCGTAGAGACCCAGTACTTC; CDR3: CASSQGGGGAVETQYF; V: TRBV3-1; J: TRBJ2-5; D: -; size: many
DNA: TGTGCCAGCAGCCCTAGATCAGGGTTATATGGCTACACCTTC; CDR3: CASSPRSGLYGYTF; V: TRBV7-9; J: TRBJ1-2; D: -; size: many
DNA: TGCGCCAGCAGTGACGGCCTCTGTGGCTACACCTTC; CDR3: CASSDGLCGYTF; V: TRBV5-1; J: TRBJ1-2; D: -; size: few
DNA: TGTGCCAGCTCCCTCGGACTAGCCGGACAGGATGAGCAGTTCTTC; CDR3: CASSLGLAGQDEQFF; V: TRBV18; J: TRBJ2-1; D: -; size: many
DNA: TGTGCCAGCAGTTTAAAGGGGGTGATGACAGATACGCAGTATTTT; CDR3: CASSLKGVMTDTQYF; V: TRBV28; J: TRBJ2-3; D: -; size: many
DNA: TGTGCCAGTAGTGGGACAGGGTTTGAGGATTATAACTATGGCTACACCTTC; CDR3: CASSGTGFEDYNYGYTF; V: TRBV19; J: TRBJ1-2; D: TRBD1; size: -
DNA: TGTGCCAGCAGCCCCACCAGATCCTACGAGCAGTACTTC; CDR3: CASSPTRSYEQYF; V: TRBV6-2/TRBV6-3; J: TRBJ2-7; D: -; size: many
DNA: TGTGCCAGCAGCTTAGGTCTCGCGACCCTCCCAGCAGATACGCAGTATTTT; CDR3: CASSLGLATLPADTQYF; V: TRBV7-8; J: TRBJ2-3; D: -; size: many
DNA: TGTGCCAGCAGTGCAGAGGCCCTATTTAATGAGCAGTTCTTC; CDR3: CASSAEALFNEQFF; V: TRBV2; J: TRBJ2-1; D: -; size: -
DNA: TGTGCCAGCAGCTTGAAAGACTACGAGCAGTACTTC; CDR3: CASSLKDYEQYF; V: TRBV5-4; J: TRBJ2-7; D: -; size: -
DNA: TGTGCCAGCAGCTTAGCAGGGCACGAGCAGTACTTC; CDR3: CASSLAGHEQYF; V: TRBV11-2; J: TRBJ2-7; D: -; size: many
DNA: TGTGCCAGCAGTGAGGAAGAGACCCAGTACTTC; CDR3: CASSEEETQYF; V: TRBV2; J: TRBJ2-5; D: -; size: many
DNA: TGCAGCGTAGCCCCCACGACCGGGGTGAACTCCTACGAGCAGTACTTC; CDR3: CSVAPTTGVNSYEQYF; V: TRBV29-1; J: TRBJ2-7; D: -; size: -
DNA: TGCGCCAGCAGCTTGGCCGGAAATAACTATGGCTACACCTTC; CDR3: CASSLAGNNYGYTF; V: TRBV5-1; J: TRBJ1-2; D: -; size: many
DNA: TGTGCCAGTAGTATAAGTTTCGGGGGCAATCAGCCCCAGCATTTT; CDR3: CASSISFGGNQPQHF; V: TRBV19; J: TRBJ1-5; D: -; size: many
DNA: TGTGCCAGCAGCTTGAGAAGCGGCACAGATACGCAGTATTTT; CDR3: CASSLRSGTDTQYF; V: TRBV7-3; J: TRBJ2-3; D: -; size: many
DNA: TGCAGTGCTAGAGATCATGCCCACGAGCAGTACTTC; CDR3: CSARDHAHEQYF; V: TRBV20-1; J: TRBJ2-7; D: -; size: many
DNA: TGTGCCAGCAGTTTTGATACGGGCACGTCCTACGAGCAGTACTTC; CDR3: CASSFDTGTSYEQYF; V: TRBV28; J: TRBJ2-7; D: -; size: many
DNA: TGCAGTGCTATAGTCGGAGGGGCGGGAGCTGAGCAGTTCTTC; CDR3: CSAIVGGAGAEQFF; V: TRBV20-1; J: TRBJ2-1; D: TRBD2; size: many
DNA: TGTGCCATCAGGACCGGGACAGGGGGAAGTGGGGCCTATGGCTACACCTTC; CDR3: CAIRTGTGGSGAYGYTF; V: TRBV10-3; J: TRBJ1-2; D: TRBD1; size: -
DNA: TGCAGTGCTTCCCGGAATAATTCACCCCTCCACTTT; CDR3: CSASRNNSPLHF; V: TRBV20-1; J: TRBJ1-6; D: -; size: many
DNA: TGTGCCAGCAGTTTCCCGGACAGGGGGTACGAGCAGTACTTC; CDR3: CASSFPDRGYEQYF; V: TRBV28; J: TRBJ2-7; D: TRBD1; size: many